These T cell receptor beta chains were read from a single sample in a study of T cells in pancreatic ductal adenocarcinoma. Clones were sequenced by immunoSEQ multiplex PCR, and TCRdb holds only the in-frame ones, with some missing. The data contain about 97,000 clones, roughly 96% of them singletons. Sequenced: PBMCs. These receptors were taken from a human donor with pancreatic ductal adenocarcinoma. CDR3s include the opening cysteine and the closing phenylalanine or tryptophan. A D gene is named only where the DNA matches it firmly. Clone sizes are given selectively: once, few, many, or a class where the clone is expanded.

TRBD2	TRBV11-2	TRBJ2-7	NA	TGTGCCAGCAGCTTAATAGCGGGAGGCTCCTACGAGCAGTACTTC	CASSLIAGGSYEQYF
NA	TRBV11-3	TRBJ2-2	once	TGTGCCAGCAGCCGTTCTGCGCGCGAGGCGGAGCTGTTTTTT	CASSRSAREAELFF
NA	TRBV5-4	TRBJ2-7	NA	TGTGCCAGCAGCGTGGACTATCGATACGAGCAGTACTTC	CASSVDYRYEQYF
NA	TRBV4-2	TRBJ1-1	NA	TGTGCCAGCAGCCCCCTGTCGGGAATCCGGGCCATTGAAGCTTTCTTT	CASSPLSGIRAIEAFF
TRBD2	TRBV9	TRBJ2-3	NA	TGTGCCAGCGGGGGAGGGAGTCCAGATACGCAGTATTTT	CASGGGSPDTQYF
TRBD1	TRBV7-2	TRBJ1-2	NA	TGTGCCAGCAGCCTTGGGACAGACTATGGCTACACCTTC	CASSLGTDYGYTF
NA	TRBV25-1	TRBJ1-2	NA	TGTGCCACTGGAGCGGGGGTTAGCTATGGCTACACCTTC	CATGAGVSYGYTF
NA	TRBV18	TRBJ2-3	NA	TGTGCCAGCTCACCGTTAAGCGATCGCACAGATACGCAGTATTTT	CASSPLSDRTDTQYF
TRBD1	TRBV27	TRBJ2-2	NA	TGTGCCAGCAGTTCCCGACAGGGGGACACCGGGGAGCTGTTTTTT	CASSSRQGDTGELFF
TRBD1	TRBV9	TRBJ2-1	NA	TGTGCCAGCAGCGCAGGGGGAAATTACAATGAGCAGTTCTTC	CASSAGGNYNEQFF
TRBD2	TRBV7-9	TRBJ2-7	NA	TGTGCCAGCAGCTTAGACGGTCGCGGCGGGAGCTCCTACGAGCAGTACTTC	CASSLDGRGGSSYEQYF
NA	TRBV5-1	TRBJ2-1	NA	TGCGCCAGCAGCTTGGGAGCGGCCAGCTCCTACAATGAGCAGTTCTTC	CASSLGAASSYNEQFF
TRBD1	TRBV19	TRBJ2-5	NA	TGTGCCAGTAGTGGGAACAGGGGAGAGACCCAGTACTTC	CASSGNRGETQYF
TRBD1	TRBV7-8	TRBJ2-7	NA	TGTGCCAGCAGCTCGGGACAGGGGAACGGCGAGCAGTACTTC	CASSSGQGNGEQYF
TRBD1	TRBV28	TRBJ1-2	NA	TGTGCCAGCAGTTCGACAGGGAATGGCTACACCTTC	CASSSTGNGYTF
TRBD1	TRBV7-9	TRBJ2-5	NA	TGTGCCAGCAGCTTAGCAGGGGACAGGGTTGTCGAGACCCAGTACTTC	CASSLAGDRVVETQYF
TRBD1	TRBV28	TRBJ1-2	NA	TGTGCCAGCAAACAGGGGGCCCATGGCTACACCTTC	CASKQGAHGYTF
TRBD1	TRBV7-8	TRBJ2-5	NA	TGTGCCAGCAGCCCAAAGGGCGCACAGGGGGTCCAAGAGACCCAGTACTTC	CASSPKGAQGVQETQYF
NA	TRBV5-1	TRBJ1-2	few	TGCGCCAGCAGCTTGGGGCAGGGTCTAAATGGCTACACCTTC	CASSLGQGLNGYTF
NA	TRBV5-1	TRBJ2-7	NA	TGCGCCAGCAGCACTGAGACAGGCCCCTACGAGCAGTACTTC	CASSTETGPYEQYF
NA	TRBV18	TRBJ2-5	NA	TGTGCCAGCTCACCACCGTGGCAGGGGAGAGAGACCCAGTACTTC	CASSPPWQGRETQYF
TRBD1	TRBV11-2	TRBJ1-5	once	TGTGCCAGCAGCTTTTTACTGGGGGGGACAGGGTATCAGCCCCAGCATTTT	CASSFLLGGTGYQPQHF
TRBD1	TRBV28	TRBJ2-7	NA	TGTGCCAGCAGTTCGGGACAGGGCTACGAGCAGTACTTC	CASSSGQGYEQYF
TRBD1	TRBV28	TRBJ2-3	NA	TGTGCCAGCAGTTTCGGCTGGACAGGGGGTTACGATACGCAGTATTTT	CASSFGWTGGYDTQYF
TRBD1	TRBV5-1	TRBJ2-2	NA	TGCGCCAGCAGCGCGGGACAGGGAGCGGGGGAGCTGTTTTTT	CASSAGQGAGELFF
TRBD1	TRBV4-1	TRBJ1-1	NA	TGCGCCAGCAGCCCGACAGGGGGCACTGAAGCTTTCTTT	CASSPTGGTEAFF
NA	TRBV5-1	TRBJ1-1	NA	TGCGCCAGCAGCTTGAAACCGGGACATAGGAACACTGAAGCTTTCTTT	CASSLKPGHRNTEAFF
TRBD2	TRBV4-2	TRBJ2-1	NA	TGTGCCAGCAGCCAAGGAAGCGGGAGTGGGTATGAGCAGTTCTTC	CASSQGSGSGYEQFF
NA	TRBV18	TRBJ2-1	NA	TGTGCCAGCTCACCACCGAGTATCTCCTCCTACAATGAGCAGTTCTTC	CASSPPSISSYNEQFF
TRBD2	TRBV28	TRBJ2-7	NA	TGTGCCAGCAGTTTATACGGGGGGTGGGACTCGTTCTACGAGCAGTACTTC	CASSLYGGWDSFYEQYF
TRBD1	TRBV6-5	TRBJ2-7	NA	TGTGCCAGCAGTCCCCAGGACAGGGTTAAGGAGGAGTCGTTC	CASSPQDRVKEESF
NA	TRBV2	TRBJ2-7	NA	TGTGCCAGCAGCCCCTCTGGGGCTTTTGCCAACTACGAGCAGTACTTC	CASSPSGAFANYEQYF
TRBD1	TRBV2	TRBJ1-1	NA	TGTGCCAGCAATTCGCGTGGGACAGGGGGCACTGAAGCTTTCTTT	CASNSRGTGGTEAFF
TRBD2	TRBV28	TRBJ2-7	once	TGTGCCACTCGGACTAGTTCTGTCGAGCAGTACTTC	CATRTSSVEQYF
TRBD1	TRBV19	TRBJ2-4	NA	TGTGCCAGTAGTATACCACAGGGGGAACAGTACTTC	CASSIPQGEQYF
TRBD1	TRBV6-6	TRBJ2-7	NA	TGTGCCAGCAGTCCGCCGGACAGGCTCGAGCAGTACTTC	CASSPPDRLEQYF
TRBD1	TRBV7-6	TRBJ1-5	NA	TGTGCCAGCAGCTCCTACTCCGCGCGACAGGGTGCAGGTCAGCCCCAGCATTTT	CASSSYSARQGAGQPQHF
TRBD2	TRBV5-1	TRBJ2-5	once	TGCGCCAGCAGCTCGACTAGCGGGAGGTCAGAGACCCAGTACTTC	CASSSTSGRSETQYF
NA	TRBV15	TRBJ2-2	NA	TGTGCCACCAGCACGGGGGTAGCCGGGGAGCTGTTTTTT	CATSTGVAGELFF
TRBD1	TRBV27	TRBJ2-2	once	TGTGCCAGCAGACCGGGACAGGGGGCAGGAACCGGGGAGCTGTTTTTT	CASRPGQGAGTGELFF
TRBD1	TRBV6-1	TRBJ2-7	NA	TGTGCCAGCAGTCCCCGACAGGGTGGGTCCTACGAGCAGTACTTC	CASSPRQGGSYEQYF
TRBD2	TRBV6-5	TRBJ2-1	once	TGTGCCAGCAGTTACTCTCCGGGAGGGCCGGTAAATGAGCAGTTCTTC	CASSYSPGGPVNEQFF
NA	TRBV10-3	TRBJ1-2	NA	TGTGCCATCAGTGAGGAACAGGCGTATGGCTACACCTTC	CAISEEQAYGYTF
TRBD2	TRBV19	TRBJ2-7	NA	TGTGCCAGTAGTACTTCGGGGGGGCCGAACGAGCAGTACTTC	CASSTSGGPNEQYF
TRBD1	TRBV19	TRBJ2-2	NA	TGTGCCAGTAGTCTTAAGGGACAGGGGGCTGGAGGGACCGGGGAGCTGTTTTTT	CASSLKGQGAGGTGELFF
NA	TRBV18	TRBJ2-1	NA	TGTGCCAGCTCACCACTCGGGGTCCTGGATGAGCAGTTCTTC	CASSPLGVLDEQFF
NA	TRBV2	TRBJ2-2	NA	TGTGCCAGTAGAAGGGCTAGCCTGGCGAACACCGGGGAGCTGTTTTTT	CASRRASLANTGELFF
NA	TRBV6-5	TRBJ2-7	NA	TGTGCCAGCAGTTACTGGCAGGGAGGTGGCTGGCAGTACTTC	CASSYWQGGGWQYF
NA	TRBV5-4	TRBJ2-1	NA	TGTGCCAGCAGCTCGCCGGGAGTTTGGAGTGAGCAGTTCTTC	CASSSPGVWSEQFF